Sequencing of this T cell receptor beta chain was carried out in a study of T cells in localized non-small cell lung cancer. The CDR3 is made up of 14 amino acids. The V and J ends lost 4 bases and 7 bases respectively, with 15 bases between them. Germline V gene data show CDR1 as SGHNT and CDR2 as YYREEE (reference sequence). In the case of this clone: Its antigen is not identified.

Study outcomes and limitations: There was an association of higher blood T cell density with longer overall survival. Uninvolved adjacent lung had higher T cell clonality than tumor and all other tissues. Appearing in adjacent lung were a median about 60 of the top 100 tumor clones.

Generated by immunoSEQ multiplex PCR, the TCRdb table keeps only in-frame clones and is missing some. The repertoire consists of tens of thousands of clones, with 90% occurring once and the leading ten covering 6.9%. The receptor was isolated from a woman between 35 and 75 years old with stage I lung adenocarcinoma. The sample was peripheral blood, taken before any cancer treatment. The chain uses TRBV5-4 and TRBJ2-1; no clear D gene. The CDR3 sequence is CASSPLLGWNEQFF. In DNA, the CDR3 is TGTGCCAGCAGCCCACTTTTGGGGTGGAATGAGCAGTTCTTC.